This TCR beta chain is drawn from a study of blood T cell repertoires in COVID-19. Looking at the study overall: Collection of acute and convalescent COVID-19 samples took place in the United States, Italy and Spain.

As processed by the authors: Estimates of nucleated cell counts were drawn from the amplification of reference gene primers. Some clones are missing from TCRdb's copy, which holds only in-frame ones; the method was immunoSEQ multiplex PCR. For V, J and clone size, that table is used; D and trimming come from the DNA. The sample carries fewer than 400,000 clones, just under 90% recorded once. What the recovered Cohort 3 donors had was two negative PCRs, clearance, or symptom resolution. V lost 8 bases and J lost 0; bases outside the gene matches: 0. The CDR3 loop spans 13 amino acids. CDR1 is ENHRY and CDR2 is SYGVKD in the germline V gene.

The sample taken for sequencing was PBMCs or T cells enriched from blood (not recorded which). This clonotype was obtained from a woman between 45 and 65 years old who had recovered from COVID-19. The chain carries TRBV10-3 and TRBJ2-2; TRBD1 aligns across 7 bases. DNA for the CDR3: TGTGCCATCGGACAGGCGAACACCGGGGAGCTGTTTTTT. Its protein product is CAIGQANTGELFF.